This record looks at one TCR beta chain sequence and its context. CDR3 length equals 17 residues. Trimming removed 3 bases at V and 0 bases at J, with 21 bases between. Looked up from germline, CDR1 is DFQATT and CDR2 is SNEGSKA (reference sequence). These data originate in a study of T cells in Graves' hyperthyroidism and ophthalmopathy. Study background: Blood was drawn when the patient was first diagnosed and still untreated.

For Graves' hyperthyroidism to be stable, ophthalmopathy could not progress within 18 months. Not enrolled were patients with uncontrolled infection, other autoimmune disease, pregnancy or lactation. TCR beta CDR3 regions were amplified from RNA transcripts. HTBI primers were employed in a first-round RT-PCR of the TCR CDR3. Using its own MiXCR run on the multiplex PCR reads, TCRdb lists one record per CDR3 protein. The repertoire includes about 700,000 distinct CDR3 sequences, 14% of them detected once, and roughly a tenth sits in the top ten. Sequences were obtained from blood. The genes are TRBV20-1 and TRBJ2-7; possibly TRBD2 for D (6 bases). The receptor comes from a woman younger than 30 with Graves' hyperthyroidism. The CDR3 loop is CSARGMGREFASYEQYF. The CDR3 DNA is TGCAGTGCTAGGGGGATGGGACGGGAGTTCGCCTCCTACGAGCAGTACTTC.